This TCR beta chain was observed in a study of cytomegalovirus exposure and HLA in healthy donors. On this clone itself: Its antigen remains unidentified.

Per the germline V gene, CDR1 is SGDLS and CDR2 is YYNGEE. The CDR3 is 15 residues long. The ends lost 3 bases at V and 8 bases at J; junction bases unmatched: 8. Study findings and constraints: Prediction of most subjects' HLA-A and HLA-B alleles by TCR beta sequences was reportedly accurate. In a later analysis, a missense DCLRE1C variant was linked to TCR beta V- and J-gene trimming.

Both 60 Vbeta primers and 13 Jbeta primers went into the PCR. Method: immunoSEQ multiplex PCR; TCRdb's copy keeps in-frame clones and lacks some. Here the sample spans roughly 60,000 clones, about 71% being singletons. This TCR came from a woman in her fifties or sixties in good health and CMV-seropositive. The chain carries TRBV9 and TRBJ1-4; TRBD1 matches at 9 bases. Sequencing input: PBMCs. CDR3 sequence (DNA): TGTGCCAGCAGCGCCGGACAGGGGTGGGAGGAAAAACTGTTTTTT. It translates to CASSAGQGWEEKLFF. The full variable domain, with the rest looked up from reference TRBV9 and TRBJ1-4, is DSGVTQTPKHLITATGQRVTLRCSPRSGDLSVYWYQQSLDQGLQFLIQYYNGEERAKGNILERFSAQQFPDLHSELNLSSLELGDSALYFCASSAGQGWEEKLFFGSGTQLSVL.